This T cell receptor beta chain was captured by sequencing in a study of brain T cells in children with intractable seizures. Study-level points and caveats: Pre- and post-surgery blood differed in depth, so pre-surgery absences may be undersampling. HCMV serostatus was not known, and viral specificity came from CDR3 similarity only.

Germline V gene data show CDR1 as KGHDR and CDR2 as SFDVKD. CDR3 length: 13 residues. The V end lost 9 bases, the J end lost 7 bases, and 17 bases lay between the germline ends. To note about this clone: Its antigen is unknown.

Only cases whose brain tissue showed the highest T cell transcript signatures were sequenced. At least one anti-epileptic drug was given before surgery. Sequencing was performed with immunoSEQ multiplex PCR; in TCRdb, only in-frame clones are kept and a portion is missing. Of some 62,000 clones listed, 90% to 97% are singletons. The receptor comes from a boy under three years old with focal cortical dysplasia and intractable seizures. The chain carries TRBV24-1 and TRBJ2-5, with no clear D. This sample comprised peripheral blood, obtained at surgery. CDR3 DNA sequence: TGTGCCACCCAATCGGGCTCGTTGGGGACCCAGTACTTC. It is translated as CATQSGSLGTQYF.